This entry features one T cell receptor beta chain sequence. Its antigen is unknown. Amplification of TCR beta CDR3 regions was performed using RNA transcripts as template. First-round RT-PCR targeting the TCR CDR3 was performed with the HTBI primer set. TCRdb reprocessed the multiplex PCR reads via MiXCR and lists one record per CDR3 protein. The sample lists 34,000 or so distinct CDR3 sequences, around 52% occurring once. The data originate from a study of T cells in Graves' hyperthyroidism and ophthalmopathy. Overall study findings and caveats: From stable hyperthyroidism, ophthalmopathy was separated by a 13 V-J model.

Germline CDR1 ENHRY, CDR2 SYGVKD. The junction had 8 bases not matched to a gene; V was cut back by 4 bases and J by 1 base. CDR3 length: 18 residues. Diagnostic assessment was based on clinical symptoms, serum thyroxine and TRAb, thyroid ultrasound and orbital computed tomography. The chain recombines TRBV10-3 with TRBJ2-1, with TRBD2 matching over 12 bases. The sequenced sample consisted of blood. The receptor was isolated from a woman in her thirties or forties with Graves' ophthalmopathy. The CDR3 loop reads CAISALTSGSVSYNEQFF. CDR3 nucleotide sequence: TGTGCCATCAGTGCCCTGACTAGCGGGAGTGTGTCCTACAATGAGCAGTTCTTC.